The 9 T cell receptor beta chains below all came from one sample that was sequenced in a study of blood T cell repertoires in COVID-19. Only in-frame clones appear in the TCRdb table, and some are missing; sequencing was by immunoSEQ multiplex PCR. Among about 200,000 clones listed, roughly 87% were seen once. Specimen: peripheral blood. Receptors originate from a man aged 35 to 55 with active or convalescent COVID-19.

This rearrangement joins TRBV27 to TRBJ2-6; 7 nucleotides line up with TRBD2. V gave up 2 bases and J gave up 2 bases; unmatched junction bases: 3. The CDR3 is 16 amino acids. Germline values: CDR1 MNHEY, CDR2 SMNVEV (reference sequence). In nucleotides, the CDR3 is TGTGCCAGCAGTTTAAAGCGGGGAACTGGGGCCAACGTCCTGACTTTC. It specifies CASSLKRGTGANVLTF.

The V call is TRBV6-6, the J call TRBJ2-6; the D gene is possibly TRBD2 (5 bases). Germline CDR1 is MNHNY and CDR2 is SVGAGI (reference sequence). The V gene lost 6 bases and the J gene lost 0 bases, with 12 bases spanning the gap. The CDR3 runs 16 residues. CDR3 bases: TGTGCCAGCAGGTTTGGAGGAGTCTCTGGGGCCAACGTCCTGACTTTC. This sequence encodes CASRFGGVSGANVLTF.

The rearrangement links TRBV27 to TRBJ1-4, with unresolved D. Germline CDR1 MNHEY, CDR2 SMNVEV (reference sequence). The V and J ends lost 3 bases and 5 bases respectively, with 4 bases between them. The CDR3 extends over 12 amino acids. The CDR3 protein is CASSFINEKLFF. The CDR3, as DNA: TGTGCCAGCAGTTTTATCAATGAAAAACTGTTTTTT.

The chain recombines TRBV2 with TRBJ1-1; 7 nucleotides align to TRBD1. Trimming took 6 bases from V and 7 from J; bases not matched to a gene: 11. This CDR3 contains 14 residues. Germline values: CDR1 SNHLY, CDR2 FYNNEI. The CDR3 spells CASRDAGQAIEAFF. The CDR3 bases are TGTGCCAGCAGAGACGCCGGACAGGCGATTGAAGCTTTCTTT. Using reference TRBV2 and TRBJ1-1 for the parts outside the CDR3, the full variable domain is EPEVTQTPSHQVTQMGQEVILRCVPISNHLYFYWYRQILGQKVEFLVSFYNNEISEKSEIFDDQFSVERPDGSNFTLKIRSTKLEDSAMYFCASRDAGQAIEAFFGQGTRLTVV.

The genes are TRBV19 and TRBJ1-5, with D hard to call. Germline loops: CDR1 LNHDA, CDR2 SQIVND (reference sequence). V was trimmed by 1 base and J by 11 bases, leaving 9 bases between them. The CDR3 is 12 amino acids. The CDR3 sequence: CASSIGWLAQHF. The CDR3 nucleotides are TGTGCCAGTAGTATAGGGTGGCTGGCCCAGCATTTT. Using reference TRBV19 and TRBJ1-5 for the parts outside the CDR3, the full variable domain is DGGITQSPKYLFRKEGQNVTLSCEQNLNHDAMYWYRQDPGQGLRLIYYSQIVNDFQKGDIAEGYSVSREKKESFPLTVTSAQKNPTAFYLCASSIGWLAQHFGDGTRLSIL.

The chain carries TRBV2 and TRBJ1-6; 8 positions match TRBD1. Germline values: CDR1 SNHLY, CDR2 FYNNEI. The CDR3 spans 19 residues. V dropped 3 bases and J dropped 7; count of bases not matched to a gene: 17. CDR3 nucleotide sequence: TGTGCCAGCAGTGAGAGGGGCGGGACAGGATCTGTGAGGAATTCACCCCTCCACTTT. Residues: CASSERGGTGSVRNSPLHF.

This chain connects TRBV4-1 to TRBJ2-2, with 8 bases that match TRBD2. Germline V gives CDR1 MGHRA, CDR2 YSYEKL. The V and J ends lost 0 bases and 2 bases, in that order; junction bases with no gene match: 17. CDR3 length: 21 residues. The CDR3 nucleotides are TGCGCCAGCAGCCAAGATTCCCAGAGTAGCGGGACTCTCTTAAACACCGGGGAGCTGTTTTTT. Amino acids: CASSQDSQSSGTLLNTGELFF.

The chain joins TRBV29-1 to TRBJ2-5, with TRBD1 identical over 12 bases. V lost 4 bases to trimming and J lost 5 bases; unmatched junction nucleotides: 5. The CDR3 length is 14 residues. CDR1 is SQVTM and CDR2 is ANQGSEA in the germline V gene. CDR3: CSVAGTGGSETQYF. In DNA form, the CDR3 reads TGCAGCGTTGCCGGGACAGGGGGCTCCGAGACCCAGTACTTC.

This sequence joins TRBV30 and TRBJ1-2; the D gene is possibly TRBD1 (5 bases). CDR1 is GTSNPN and CDR2 is SVGIG in the germline V gene (reference sequence). The V gene lost 6 bases and the J gene lost 5 bases, with 16 bases spanning the gap. This CDR3 comprises 13 residues. The CDR3 is CACEPGGRYGYTF. As DNA, the CDR3 is TGTGCCTGCGAGCCGGGGGGTCGGTATGGCTACACCTTC.